This T cell receptor beta chain was recovered during a study of naive and memory T cell subsets. Germline-derived CDR1 and CDR2 are DFQATT and SNEGSKA (reference sequence). The CDR3 has 20 residues. Trimming took off 3 bases at V and 1 base at J, with 27 bases between the two ends. TCR cDNA received a 3' ligated oligonucleotide that carried a UMI. Unsorted total RNA, about 1 to 1000 ng, was DNase treated before reverse transcription. Amplification of ligated cDNA took four PCR rounds with SP2 and nested alpha and beta constant primers. Reverse transcription of blood and skin TCR RNA was primed at alpha and beta constant regions. Each CDR3 protein gets one entry after TCRdb re-called the 5' RACE reads with MiXCR. The table has more than 45,000 distinct CDR3 sequences, approximately 4.8% seen once. This clonotype was counted ten times or more.

This sequence joins TRBV20-1 and TRBJ2-2; D might be TRBD1 or TRBD2, each matching 5 bases. The clonotype comes from a female donor in good health. The DNA for the CDR3 is TGCAGTGCTAGGGTCTCGGTGGGCCTATCTTCGGGACGGAACACCGGGGAGCTGTTTTTT. Translation: CSARVSVGLSSGRNTGELFF.